One and the same sample provided the 5 T cell receptor beta chains below, sequenced in a study of CD8+CD57+ T cells in acquired aplastic anemia. Patients picked for sequencing had shown CD8+CD57+ cell expansion detected by flow cytometry. According to the study, genomic DNA was the template for TCR beta VDJ and CDR3 profiling. TCRdb processed the reads anew with MiXCR; each CDR3 protein has one entry. The sample carries about 160,000 distinct CDR3 sequences, around 50% recorded once. Sample: sorted CD4+, CD8+, or CD8+CD57+ T cells (not recorded which) from PBMCs. All receptors derive from a human donor with aplastic anemia.

This clonotype occurred a few times. The chain recombines TRBV5-1 with TRBJ1-5; no definite D call. CDR3 length equals 16 residues. Trimming shortened V by 4 bases and J by 0 bases, and 14 bases separated the two germline ends. CDR1 SGHRS and CDR2 YFSETQ come from the germline V gene. The DNA for the CDR3 is TGCGCCAGCAGCCTTTCCGGCCCCGATAGCAATCAGCCCCAGCATTTT. Residues: CASSLSGPDSNQPQHF. Filled out from reference TRBV5-1 and TRBJ1-5, the complete variable domain reads KAGVTQTPRYLIKTRGQQVTLSCSPISGHRSVSWYQQTPGQGLQFLFEYFSETQRNKGNFPGRFSGRQFSNSRSEMNVSTLELGDSALYLCASSLSGPDSNQPQHFGDGTRLSIL.

This clonotype has at least ten counts. In nucleotides, the CDR3 is TGTGCCAGCAGTGAGGCCAGAAATTCACCCCTCCACTTT. Amino acids: CASSEARNSPLHF. The V gene is TRBV6-1, the J gene TRBJ1-6; D unresolved. The CDR3 is made up of 13 amino acids. V was trimmed by 3 bases and J by 7 bases, leaving 7 bases between them. Per germline, CDR1 MNHNS and CDR2 SASEGT.

The DNA for the CDR3 is TGTGCCAGCAGTGTAGGAGGGGCTAACTATGGCTACACCTTC. Translated, it gives CASSVGGANYGYTF. The chain carries TRBV2 and TRBJ1-2; D possibly corresponds to TRBD1 (5 bases). This CDR3 region has 14 residues. The ends were cut back, 4 bases at V and 0 bases at J, with 9 bases in the middle. Per germline, CDR1 SNHLY and CDR2 FYNNEI.

The rearrangement joins TRBV7-9 to TRBJ2-7; 9 nucleotides match TRBD2. Trimming at V came to 0 bases and at J to 5 bases, leaving 2 bases not matched to a gene. Germline assignment: CDR1 SEHNR and CDR2 FQNEAQ (reference sequence). CDR3 size: 14 residues. The CDR3 here is CASSLAGLADEQYF. For the CDR3, the DNA is TGTGCCAGCAGCTTAGCGGGACTAGCAGACGAGCAGTACTTC. The full variable domain, with the rest looked up from reference TRBV7-9 and TRBJ2-7, is DTGVSQNPRHKITKRGQNVTFRCDPISEHNRLYWYRQTLGQGPEFLTYFQNEAQLEKSRLLSDRFSAERPKGSFSTLEIQRTEQGDSAMYLCASSLAGLADEQYFGPGTRLTVT.

This clonotype was found once. The chain joins TRBV10-2 to TRBJ1-3; D gene unclear. V lost 2 bases and J lost 1, with 3 bases in between. Germline V gene lookup returns CDR1 WSHSY and CDR2 SAAADI. The CDR3 contains 13 residues. The CDR3 protein is CASSERSGNTIYF. In DNA form, the CDR3 reads TGCGCCAGCAGTGAGAGGTCTGGAAACACCATATATTTT.